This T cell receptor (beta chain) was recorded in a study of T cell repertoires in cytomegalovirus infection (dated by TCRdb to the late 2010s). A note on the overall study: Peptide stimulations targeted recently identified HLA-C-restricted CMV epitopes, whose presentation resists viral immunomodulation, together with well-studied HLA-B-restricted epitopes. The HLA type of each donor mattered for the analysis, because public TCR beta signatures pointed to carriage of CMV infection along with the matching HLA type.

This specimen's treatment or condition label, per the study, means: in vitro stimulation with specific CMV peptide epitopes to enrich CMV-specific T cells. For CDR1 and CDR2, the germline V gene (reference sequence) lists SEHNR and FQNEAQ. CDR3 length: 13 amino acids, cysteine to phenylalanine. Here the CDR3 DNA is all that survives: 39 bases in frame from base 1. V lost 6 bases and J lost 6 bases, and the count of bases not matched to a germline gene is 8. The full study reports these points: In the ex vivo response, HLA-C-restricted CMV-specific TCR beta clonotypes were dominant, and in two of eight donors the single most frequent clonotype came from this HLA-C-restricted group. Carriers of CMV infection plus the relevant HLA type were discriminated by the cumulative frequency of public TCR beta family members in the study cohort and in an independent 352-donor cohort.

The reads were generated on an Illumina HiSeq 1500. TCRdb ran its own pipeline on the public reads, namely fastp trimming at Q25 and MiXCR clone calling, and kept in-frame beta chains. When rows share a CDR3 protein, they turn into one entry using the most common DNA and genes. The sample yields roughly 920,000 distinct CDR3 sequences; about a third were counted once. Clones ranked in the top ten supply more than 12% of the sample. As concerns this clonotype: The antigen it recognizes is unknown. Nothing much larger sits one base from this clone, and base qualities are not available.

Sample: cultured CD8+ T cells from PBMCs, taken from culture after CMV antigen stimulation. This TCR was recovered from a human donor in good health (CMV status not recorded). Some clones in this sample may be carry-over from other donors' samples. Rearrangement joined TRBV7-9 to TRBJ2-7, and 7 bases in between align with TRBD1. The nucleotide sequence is TGTGCCAGCAGACTCACAGGGGCTCGCGAGCAGTACTTC. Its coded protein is CASRLTGAREQYF.